This record looks at one T cell receptor (beta chain) sequence and its context. What it binds is not known. These data belong to a study of PD-L1 blockade in urothelial cancer. The overall study: Blood analyses occurred 3 weeks (second dose) and 6 weeks post treatment start. Study results and limitations: Greater 3-week expansion of tumor-associated blood clones was recorded for durable-benefit patients.

Repertoires were generated with immunoSEQ multiplex PCR, while TCRdb's copy carries only in-frame clones and drops some. The sample has 48,000 or so clones, approximately 81% seen once; the top ten hold 8.8%. Regarding time point: peripheral blood 6 weeks after treatment start. The cohort comprised individuals with locally advanced or metastatic urothelial carcinoma. CDR3 size: 14 residues. With 8 bases clipped from V and 5 bases from J, the junction kept 9 bases outside the gene matches. Germline CDR1 is LNHDA and CDR2 is SQIVND (reference sequence). This TCR came from a man between 65 and 85 years old with urothelial cancer. The specimen was PBMCs, collected around atezolizumab (anti-PD-L1) treatment. The chain has TRBV19 and TRBJ2-7; 10 bases line up with TRBD1. The CDR3 DNA reads as TGTGCCAGTCGACTCCGGGACAGGGGCGACGAGCAGTACTTC. Encoded protein: CASRLRDRGDEQYF.